This record concerns one T cell receptor (beta chain) sequence. Its antigen is currently unknown. PCR was performed using 60 Vbeta and 13 Jbeta primers. TCRdb's copy holds only in-frame clones and misses some; the assay was immunoSEQ multiplex PCR. The sample gives 85,000 to 130,000 clones, approximately 73% of which show up once; over 3.5% is in the top ten. Germline-derived CDR1 and CDR2 are MNHNS and SASEGT. Trimming pared 8 bases from V and 3 bases from J, leaving 13 bases between. The CDR3 extends over 13 amino acids. This sample stems from a study of cytomegalovirus exposure and HLA in healthy donors. Study-level points and caveats: As was reported, the HLA-A and HLA-B alleles of most subjects were accurately predicted from TCR beta sequences.

This clonotype originated in a woman aged 50 to 60 in good health and CMV-seropositive. Sample: PBMCs. This sequence joins TRBV6-1 and TRBJ1-1; TRBD1 might be the D (5 bases). The DNA of the CDR3 is TGTGCCAGCTCCTGGGGGGGGGACACTGAAGCTTTCTTT. Translating gives CASSWGGDTEAFF.